Below are 21 T cell receptor beta chains sequenced from a single sample in a study of T cells after yellow fever vaccination. From the 5' RACE reads, TCRdb called clonotypes with MiXCR, one entry per CDR3 protein. The sample gives over 250,000 distinct CDR3 sequences, about 5.2% of which show up once; less than 3.5% is in the top ten. The sequences come from CD4+ T cells sorted from PBMCs, collected on the day of the yellow fever booster vaccination. The receptors shown here come from a man younger than 35 who received the YFV17D yellow fever vaccine.

This sequence joins TRBV10-3 and TRBJ1-1; possible D gene TRBD1, 5 bases. The V end was cut by 2 bases, the J end by 7 bases, with 17 bases between. Germline V gives CDR1 ENHRY, CDR2 SYGVKD. This CDR3 region has 15 residues. CDR3 bases: TGTGCCATCAGTGAGGGGGACCTGGGATCGAATGAAGCTTTCTTT. Encoded protein: CAISEGDLGSNEAFF.

V and J are TRBV12-3 or TRBV12-4 and TRBJ2-5; D is possibly TRBD1 or TRBD2 (5 bases each). V was cut by 4 bases and J by 4 bases, with 13 bases left in between. CDR3 length: 14 residues. CDR3: CASSWGPLRETQYF. The CDR3 DNA sequence: TGTGCCAGCAGTTGGGGACCCCTTCGAGAGACCCAGTACTTC.

In its sample, this clonotype was seen once. Germline and junction disagree at one end, which may indicate a read error. The genes are TRBV4-2 and TRBJ2-5, with 8 positions matching TRBD2. Germline CDR1 reads LGHNA; CDR2 reads YNFKEQ. This CDR3 region has 15 residues. The CDR3 is CASSPSGGLEESQYF. The CDR3 coding sequence is TGTGCCAGCAGCCCGAGCGGGGGCCTAGAAGAGTCCCAGTACTTC.

This clonotype was counted between two and nine times. The chain is built from TRBV2 and TRBJ1-3; D not resolved. Germline CDR1 and CDR2: SNHLY and FYNNEI. V lost 6 bases, J lost 1 base, and 10 bases lay in between. The CDR3 is 14 residues long. The CDR3 spells CASRVMPSGNTIYF. For the CDR3, the DNA is TGTGCCAGCAGGGTGATGCCTTCTGGAAACACCATATATTTT.

This clonotype was counted ten times or more. The rearrangement uses TRBV6-4 and TRBJ2-1; 8 bases fit TRBD2. The CDR3 runs 14 residues. The V segment lost 2 bases and the J segment 10 bases; nucleotides outside the gene matches: 7. CDR1 is MRHNA and CDR2 is SNTAGT in the germline V gene. CDR3 protein: CASSDTHAGGEQFF. The CDR3 DNA sequence: TGTGCCAGCAGTGACACCCACGCGGGGGGCGAGCAGTTCTTC.

This clonotype showed up just a few times. The chain combines TRBV18 with TRBJ2-5, with no clear D. Germline assignment: CDR1 KGHSH and CDR2 LQKENI. The ends were cut back, 3 bases at V and 3 bases at J, with 8 bases in the middle. CDR3 length: 13 amino acids. In DNA, the CDR3 is TGTGCCAGCTCACCGGCGAGGAAAGAGACCCAGTACTTC. Translating gives CASSPARKETQYF.

This clonotype was seen only a few times. The CDR3 DNA reads as TGTGCCAGCAGTTCCTCGACGGAATCACCCCTCCACTTT. It translates to CASSSSTESPLHF. The rearrangement uses TRBV6-6 and TRBJ1-6; D gene unclear. There are 13 residues in the CDR3. Germline-derived CDR1 and CDR2 are MNHNY and SVGAGI (reference sequence). The V end lost 4 bases, the J end lost 10 bases, and 11 bases lay between the germline ends.

Ten or more counts support this clonotype. V gene TRBV2 combines with J gene TRBJ2-1; TRBD1 agrees at 8 bases. The CDR3 sequence is 14 residues long. With V trimmed by 5 bases and J by 2 bases, 2 bases remained unmatched. In germline, CDR1 is SNHLY, CDR2 FYNNEI. The CDR3 coding sequence is TGTGCCAGCAGTAGGGACAGGACCTACAATGAGCAGTTCTTC. This gives the protein CASSRDRTYNEQFF.

This clonotype was detected many times. The gene calls are TRBV29-1 and TRBJ2-7; D gene uncertain. CDR1 is SQVTM, CDR2 ANQGSEA, per germline. The CDR3 loop spans 13 amino acids. Deletions cut 6 bases from V and 6 bases from J, with 18 bases between. CDR3 amino acids: CSVGYLTPGEQYF. The CDR3 nucleotides read TGCAGCGTGGGGTATTTGACTCCGGGCGAGCAGTACTTC.

The rearrangement links TRBV12-3 or TRBV12-4 to TRBJ1-2, with D uncertain. The CDR3 has 15 residues. Trimming left V 6 bases short and J 7 bases short, with 21 bases between. CDR3 bases: TGTGCCAGCAGCCTCATAAACAGAGGCACCTCTGGCTACACCTTC. Its protein is CASSLINRGTSGYTF.

This clonotype was seen just once. A read error may be the cause here, since a much bigger clone is one base away. The chain recombines TRBV4-1 with TRBJ2-2; D perhaps matches TRBD2 (5 bases). The CDR3 spans 12 residues. The germline CDR1 and CDR2 sequences are MGHRA and YSYEKL. CDR3 in amino acids: CASSQEIGELIF. As DNA, the CDR3 is TGCGCCAGCAGCCAAGAGATCGGGGAGCTGATTTTT.

This clonotype has more than one count but fewer than ten. The chain uses TRBV5-1 and TRBJ2-2; 11 nucleotides align to TRBD2. The germline CDR1 and CDR2 sequences are SGHRS and YFSETQ. The CDR3 extends over 14 amino acids. J lost 7 bases, V lost 4 bases, and 3 bases had no gene match. CDR3: CASSGGTSGGELFF. Here the CDR3 DNA reads TGCGCCAGCAGCGGGGGGACTAGCGGCGGGGAGCTGTTTTTT.

Many counts were recorded for this clonotype. The chain employs TRBV3-1 and TRBJ2-5; D is uncertain. Deletions cut 3 bases from V and 4 bases from J, with 9 bases between. Germline V gives CDR1 LGHDT, CDR2 YNNKEL (reference sequence). This CDR3 contains 13 residues. CDR3 DNA: TGTGCCAGCAGCCAGCCTCCTCTAGAGACCCAGTACTTC. It specifies CASSQPPLETQYF.

This clonotype was picked up many times. The V gene is TRBV11-2, the J gene TRBJ1-1; TRBD1 matches 8 bases. The CDR3 is 13 amino acids. CDR1 SGHAT and CDR2 FQNNGV come from the germline V gene. With 9 bases clipped from V and 11 bases from J, the junction kept 14 bases outside the gene matches. This chain's CDR3 is CARVPGTGRCAFF. CDR3 sequence (DNA): TGTGCCAGAGTCCCCGGGACAGGTCGTTGTGCTTTCTTT.

This clonotype was found many times. Here the CDR3 DNA reads TGCGCCAGCAGCCGCCTGGGGGCCAACGTCCTGACTTTC. Translated: CASSRLGANVLTF. The genes are TRBV4-3 and TRBJ2-6, with D hard to call. The CDR3 is 13 amino acids. Germline V CDR1 and CDR2: LGHNA, YSLEER. The V gene lost 4 bases and the J gene lost 4 bases, with 5 bases spanning the gap.

The sample holds a few counts of this clonotype. The V and J genes are TRBV20-1 and TRBJ2-1, with D possibly matching TRBD2 (5 bases). Germline assignment: CDR1 DFQATT and CDR2 SNEGSKA (reference sequence). The CDR3 length is 13 residues. V was shortened by 2 bases and J by 8 bases, with 13 bases between the two germline ends. CDR3 in DNA: TGCAGTGCTAGACAGTCCGCGGGCGATGAGCAGTTCTTC. Translated, it gives CSARQSAGDEQFF.

The chain joins TRBV7-2 to TRBJ2-1, with 8 bases fitting TRBD2. Germline V gene data show CDR1 as SGHTA and CDR2 as FQGNSA. The CDR3 contains 16 residues. Trimming cost V 4 bases and J 10 bases; bases outside gene matches: 15. CDR3 region: CASSSLRGGRVKEQFF. CDR3 nucleotides: TGTGCCAGCAGCTCTCTCCGGGGGGGCCGGGTTAAGGAGCAGTTCTTC.

This clonotype was seen many times. The chain couples TRBV7-8 to TRBJ2-3, with 14 bases lining up with TRBD2. The CDR3 is 18 amino acids. Trimming cost V 2 bases and J 1 base; bases outside gene matches: 5. Germline CDR1 reads SGHVS; CDR2 reads FQNEAQ. This CDR3 is CASSLLPGLAGGTDTQYF. The CDR3 DNA follows: TGTGCCAGCAGCTTACTACCGGGACTAGCGGGGGGCACAGATACGCAGTATTTT.

CDR3 DNA sequence: TGTGCCAGCAGCCAACACGGGGAGCTGTTTTTT. This encodes CASSQHGELFF. The rearrangement links TRBV6-5 to TRBJ2-2; D not certain. Germline V lookup: CDR1 MNHEY, CDR2 SVGAGI. V was trimmed by 6 bases and J by 7 bases, leaving 6 bases between them. This CDR3 region has 11 residues.

This CDR3 reads CASSNPGTSEDTQYF. In nucleotides, the CDR3 is TGCGCCAGCAGCAACCCCGGGACTAGTGAAGATACGCAGTATTTT. The J gene is TRBJ2-3, the V gene TRBV5-1; 8 nucleotides agree with TRBD2. The germline V gene has CDR1 SGHRS and CDR2 YFSETQ. The CDR3 contains 15 residues. Trimming took 4 bases from V and 5 from J; bases not matched to a gene: 9.

This clonotype was observed at least ten times. The chain employs TRBV20-1 and TRBJ2-1; D perhaps matches TRBD2 (6 bases). The CDR3 has 15 residues. Germline CDR1 is DFQATT and CDR2 is SNEGSKA (reference sequence). Trimming stripped 0 bases from V and 6 bases from J, with 15 bases between. The CDR3 DNA is TGCAGTGCTAGAGATTGGAGGGGTCCGGGCAATGAGCAGTTCTTC. Residues: CSARDWRGPGNEQFF.